These 13 T cell receptor beta chains were sequenced from one sample in a study. From the 5' RACE reads, TCRdb called clonotypes with MiXCR, one entry per CDR3 protein. The sample yields tens of thousands of distinct CDR3 sequences, about 28% seen once. Sequenced material: naive CD4+ T cells sorted from blood. The subset here: naive CD4+ T cells, CD4+CD45RA+CD25-. The receptors were sampled from a female donor with breast cancer.

The CDR3: CASSLERGTGEKLFF. The DNA of the CDR3 is TGCGCCAGCAGCTTGGAAAGGGGGACAGGTGAAAAACTGTTTTTT. The chain links TRBV5-1 to TRBJ1-4; 8 positions agree with TRBD1. The CDR3 has 15 residues. The germline CDR1 and CDR2 sequences are SGHRS and YFSETQ. The V and J ends lost 0 bases and 7 bases, in that order; junction bases with no gene match: 5.

At least ten counts were recorded for this clonotype. The chain recombines TRBV9 with TRBJ1-5; perhaps TRBD1 as D (6 bases). The CDR3 has 14 amino acids. Trimming took 4 bases from V and 7 from J, leaving 15 bases between them. Germline values: CDR1 SGDLS, CDR2 YYNGEE. The CDR3 is CASSKGEGRQPQHF. CDR3 coding DNA: TGTGCCAGCAGCAAGGGGGAGGGGCGGCAGCCCCAGCATTTT.

At least ten counts were recorded for this clonotype. The genes are TRBV5-1 and TRBJ1-2; the match to TRBD1 covers 9 bases. Germline values: CDR1 SGHRS, CDR2 YFSETQ. Losses at the gene ends were 4 bases for V and 4 bases for J; bases not matched to a gene: 8. CDR3 length: 15 residues. The CDR3 region has the DNA TGCGCCAGCAGCGTGACAGGGGGGGAGACCTATGGCTACACCTTC. Protein: CASSVTGGETYGYTF.

The chain carries TRBV7-2 and TRBJ2-5; weak D call: TRBD1 (6 bases). This CDR3 is built from 15 residues. Germline-derived CDR1 and CDR2 are SGHTA and FQGNSA. V was clipped by 5 bases and J by 1 base, with 14 bases between them. The CDR3 sequence is CASSQVGHGQETQYF. The CDR3 coding sequence is TGTGCCAGCAGCCAGGTGGGACACGGCCAAGAGACCCAGTACTTC.

The table lists this clonotype with many counts. The chain recombines TRBV4-2 with TRBJ2-5; 11 bases map to TRBD2. Germline assignment: CDR1 LGHNA and CDR2 YNFKEQ. This CDR3 has 18 amino acids. The junction had 7 bases not matched to a gene; V was cut back by 1 base and J by 0 bases. The CDR3 loop reads CASSQGRSGLADQETQYF. The CDR3 nucleotides read TGTGCCAGCAGCCAAGGGCGGTCGGGACTAGCGGACCAAGAGACCCAGTACTTC.

This clonotype was counted a few times. V usage is TRBV5-4 and J usage is TRBJ1-1, with TRBD1 as a possible D gene (6 bases). Germline CDR1 and CDR2: SGHNT and YYREEE (reference sequence). This CDR3 region has 14 residues. The V gene lost 7 bases and the J gene lost 4 bases, with 17 bases spanning the gap. This chain's CDR3 is CASGMDSLGTEAFF. In DNA, the CDR3 is TGTGCCAGCGGAATGGACAGTTTGGGCACTGAAGCTTTCTTT.

This chain joins TRBV5-1 and TRBJ2-2, with D maybe TRBD1 (6 bases). The CDR3 sequence is 16 residues long. V lost 0 bases, J lost 5 bases, and 14 bases lay in between. Germline V gene lookup returns CDR1 SGHRS and CDR2 YFSETQ. This CDR3 is CASSLAEQQGTGELFF. The CDR3 region has the DNA TGCGCCAGCAGCTTGGCCGAGCAACAGGGTACCGGGGAGCTGTTTTTT.

Concerning this clonotype: This may come from a read error, since a much larger clone is one base off. The chain has TRBV7-8 and TRBJ2-1; D call uncertain. The CDR3 totals 14 residues. The germline V gene has CDR1 SGHVS and CDR2 FQNEAQ. CDR3 amino acids: CTSSLRPIYNEQFF. The CDR3 DNA sequence: TGTACCAGCAGCCTGCGGCCCATTTACAATGAGCAGTTCTTC.

This clonotype was recorded many times. This sequence joins TRBV6-5 and TRBJ1-4, with a tentative D call TRBD1 (5 bases). This CDR3 region has 14 residues. The V end was cut by 6 bases, the J end by 3 bases, with 11 bases between. CDR1 and CDR2 (germline): MNHEY, SVGAGI. In nucleotides, the CDR3 is TGTGCCAGCAGAGTAGGGGAAGCTAATGAAAAACTGTTTTTT. Residues: CASRVGEANEKLFF.

This clonotype has just one count. Sequence at one end of the junction differs from germline and may be a read error. The rearrangement links TRBV7-7 to TRBJ1-2, with D hard to call. The CDR3 is made up of 14 amino acids. The germline V gene encodes CDR1 SSHAT and CDR2 FNYEAQ (reference sequence). The CDR3: CASSTEADLYGYTF. The CDR3 coding sequence is TGTGCTAGCAGCACAGAAGCAGACCTCTATGGCTACACCTTC.

This clonotype has only a few counts. The chain joins TRBV20-1 to TRBJ1-6; D ambiguous. The V end lost 1 base, the J end lost 2 bases, and 9 bases lay between the germline ends. The germline V gene has CDR1 DFQATT and CDR2 SNEGSKA (reference sequence). The CDR3 totals 15 residues. CDR3 in amino acids: CSARVTGTYNSPLHF. For the CDR3, the DNA is TGCAGTGCTAGAGTAACCGGTACCTATAATTCACCCCTCCACTTT.

The gene calls are TRBV9 and TRBJ1-2, with TRBD1 matching 8 bases. Trimming removed 4 bases from V and 2 bases from J; junction bases left unmatched: 10. Germline values: CDR1 SGDLS, CDR2 YYNGEE. The CDR3 has 16 amino acids. CDR3 DNA sequence: TGTGCCAGCAGCCTTTCTCGGACAGGGTCAAACTATGGCTACACCTTC. It specifies CASSLSRTGSNYGYTF.

This clonotype was seen at least ten times. This chain links TRBV6-5 with TRBJ2-7; TRBD2 matches 9 bases. Per the germline V gene, CDR1 is MNHEY and CDR2 is SVGAGI. This CDR3 contains 15 residues. The J segment lost 4 bases and the V segment lost 0 bases, leaving 4 bases of the junction unmatched. The CDR3 DNA follows: TGTGCCAGCAGTTACTCCGGTAGCGGGAGTTACGAGCAGTACTTC. Protein product: CASSYSGSGSYEQYF.